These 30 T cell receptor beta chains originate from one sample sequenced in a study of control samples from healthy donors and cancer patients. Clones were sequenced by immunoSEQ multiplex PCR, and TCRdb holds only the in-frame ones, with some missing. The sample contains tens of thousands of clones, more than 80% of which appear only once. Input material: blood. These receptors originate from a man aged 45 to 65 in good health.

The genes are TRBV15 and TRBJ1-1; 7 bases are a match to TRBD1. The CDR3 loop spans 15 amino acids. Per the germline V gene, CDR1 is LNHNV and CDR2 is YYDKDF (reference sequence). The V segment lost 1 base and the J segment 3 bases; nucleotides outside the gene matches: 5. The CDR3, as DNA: TGTGCCACCAGCAGAGTGACAGGGACGGACACTGAAGCTTTCTTT. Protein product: CATSRVTGTDTEAFF.

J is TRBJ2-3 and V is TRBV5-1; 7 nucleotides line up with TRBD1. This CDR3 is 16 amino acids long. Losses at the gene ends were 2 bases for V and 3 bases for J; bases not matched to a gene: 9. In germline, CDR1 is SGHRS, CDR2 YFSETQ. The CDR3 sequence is CASSFGRGTDTDTQYF. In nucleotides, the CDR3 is TGCGCCAGCAGCTTTGGCAGGGGGACCGATACAGATACGCAGTATTTT.

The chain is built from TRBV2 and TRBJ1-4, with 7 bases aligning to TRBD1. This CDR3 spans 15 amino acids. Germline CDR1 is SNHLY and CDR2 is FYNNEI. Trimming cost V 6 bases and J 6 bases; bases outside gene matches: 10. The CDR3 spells CASRLGTAGYEKLFF. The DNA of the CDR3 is TGTGCCAGCAGACTGGGGACAGCGGGTTATGAAAAACTGTTTTTT. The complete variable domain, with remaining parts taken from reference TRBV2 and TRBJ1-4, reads EPEVTQTPSHQVTQMGQEVILRCVPISNHLYFYWYRQILGQKVEFLVSFYNNEISEKSEIFDDQFSVERPDGSNFTLKIRSTKLEDSAMYFCASRLGTAGYEKLFFGSGTQLSVL.

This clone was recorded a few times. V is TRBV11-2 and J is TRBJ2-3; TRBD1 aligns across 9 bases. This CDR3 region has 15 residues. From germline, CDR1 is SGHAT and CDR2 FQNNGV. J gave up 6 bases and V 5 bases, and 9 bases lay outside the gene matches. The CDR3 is CASSETGGFMDTQYF. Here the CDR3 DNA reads TGTGCCAGCAGCGAAACAGGGGGCTTCATGGATACGCAGTATTTT.

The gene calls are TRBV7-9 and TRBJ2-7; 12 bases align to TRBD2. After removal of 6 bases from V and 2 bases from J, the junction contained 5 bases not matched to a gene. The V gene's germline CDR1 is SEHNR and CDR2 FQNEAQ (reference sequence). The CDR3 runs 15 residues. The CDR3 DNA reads TGTGCCAGCAGTACTAGCGGGAGGCCTCCCTACGAGCAGTACTTC. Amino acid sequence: CASSTSGRPPYEQYF.

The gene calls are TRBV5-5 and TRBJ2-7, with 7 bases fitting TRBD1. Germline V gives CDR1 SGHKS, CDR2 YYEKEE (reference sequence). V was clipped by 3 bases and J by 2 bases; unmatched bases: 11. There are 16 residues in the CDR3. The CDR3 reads CASSWNPGQSAYEQYF. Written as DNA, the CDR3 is TGTGCCAGCAGCTGGAATCCGGGACAGTCCGCCTACGAGCAGTACTTC.

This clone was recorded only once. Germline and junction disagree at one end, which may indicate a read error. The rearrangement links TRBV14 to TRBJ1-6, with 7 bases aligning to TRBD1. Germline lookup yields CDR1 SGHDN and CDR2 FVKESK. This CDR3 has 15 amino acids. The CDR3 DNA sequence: TGTGCCAGCAGCCAAGATTTACAGGGGAATTCTCCCCTCCACTTT. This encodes CASSQDLQGNSPLHF.

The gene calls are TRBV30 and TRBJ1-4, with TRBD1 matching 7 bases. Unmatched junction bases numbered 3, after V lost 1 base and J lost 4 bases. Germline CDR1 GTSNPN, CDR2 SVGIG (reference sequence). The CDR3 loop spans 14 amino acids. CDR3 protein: CAWSATGYNEKLFF. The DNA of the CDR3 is TGTGCCTGGAGTGCGACAGGGTATAATGAAAAACTGTTTTTT.

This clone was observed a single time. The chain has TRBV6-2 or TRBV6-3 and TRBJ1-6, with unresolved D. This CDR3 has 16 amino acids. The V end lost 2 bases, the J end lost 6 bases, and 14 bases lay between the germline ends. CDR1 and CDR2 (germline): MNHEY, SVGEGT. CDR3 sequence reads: CASSYQGNRINSPLHF. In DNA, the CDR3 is TGTGCCAGCAGTTACCAAGGGAATCGGATTAATTCACCCCTCCACTTT.

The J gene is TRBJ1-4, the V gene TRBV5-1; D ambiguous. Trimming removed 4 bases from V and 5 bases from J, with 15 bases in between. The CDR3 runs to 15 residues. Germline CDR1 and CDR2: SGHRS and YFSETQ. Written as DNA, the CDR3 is TGCGCCAGCAGCACGGGCGGAGCGGGAAATGAAAAACTGTTTTTT. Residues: CASSTGGAGNEKLFF.

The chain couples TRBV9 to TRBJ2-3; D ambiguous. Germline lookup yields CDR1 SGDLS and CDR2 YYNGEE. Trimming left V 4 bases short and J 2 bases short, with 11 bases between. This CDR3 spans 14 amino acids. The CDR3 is CASSFMAYTDTQYF. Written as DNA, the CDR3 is TGTGCCAGCAGCTTCATGGCCTACACAGATACGCAGTATTTT.

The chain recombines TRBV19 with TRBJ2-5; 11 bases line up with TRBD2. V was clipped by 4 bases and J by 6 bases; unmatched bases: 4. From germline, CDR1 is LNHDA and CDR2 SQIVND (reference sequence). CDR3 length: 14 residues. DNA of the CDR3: TGTGCCAGTAGTAGGGCTAGCGGGGGGCAGACCCAGTACTTC. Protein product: CASSRASGGQTQYF.

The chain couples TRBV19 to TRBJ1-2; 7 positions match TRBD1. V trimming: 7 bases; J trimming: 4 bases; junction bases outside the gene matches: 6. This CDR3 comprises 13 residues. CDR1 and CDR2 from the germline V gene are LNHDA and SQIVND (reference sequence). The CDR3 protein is CASNRGVIYGYTF. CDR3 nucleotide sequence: TGTGCCAGTAACAGGGGCGTCATCTATGGCTACACCTTC.

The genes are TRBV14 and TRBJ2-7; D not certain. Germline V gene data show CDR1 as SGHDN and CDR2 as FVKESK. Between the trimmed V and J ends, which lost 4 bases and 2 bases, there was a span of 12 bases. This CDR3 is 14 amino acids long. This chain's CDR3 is CASSLFDGPYEQYF. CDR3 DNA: TGTGCCAGCAGCCTTTTCGACGGGCCCTACGAGCAGTACTTC. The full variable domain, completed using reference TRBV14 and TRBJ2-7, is EAGVTQFPSHSVIEKGQTVTLRCDPISGHDNLYWYRRVMGKEIKFLLHFVKESKQDESGMPNNRFLAERTGGTYSTLKVQPAELEDSGVYFCASSLFDGPYEQYFGPGTRLTVT.

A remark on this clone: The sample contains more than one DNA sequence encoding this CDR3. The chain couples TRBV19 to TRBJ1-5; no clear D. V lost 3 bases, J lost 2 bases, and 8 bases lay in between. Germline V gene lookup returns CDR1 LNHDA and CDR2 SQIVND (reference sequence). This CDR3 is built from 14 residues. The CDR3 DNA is TGTGCCAGTAGTATCGTCCTCGGCAATCAGCCCCAGCATTTT. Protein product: CASSIVLGNQPQHF.

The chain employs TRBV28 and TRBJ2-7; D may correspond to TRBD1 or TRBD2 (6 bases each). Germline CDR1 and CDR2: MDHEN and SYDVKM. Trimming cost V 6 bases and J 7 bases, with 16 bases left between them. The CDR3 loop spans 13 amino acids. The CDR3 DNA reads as TGTGCCAGCAGCCTAGGGGGAGGCTTAGAGCAGTACTTC. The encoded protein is CASSLGGGLEQYF.

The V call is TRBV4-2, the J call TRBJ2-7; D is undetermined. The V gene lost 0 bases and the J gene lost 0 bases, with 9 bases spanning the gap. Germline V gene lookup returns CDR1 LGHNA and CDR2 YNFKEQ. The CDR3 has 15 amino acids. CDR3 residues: CASSQDSGPSYEQYF. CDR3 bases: TGTGCCAGCAGCCAAGATTCGGGTCCCTCCTACGAGCAGTACTTC.

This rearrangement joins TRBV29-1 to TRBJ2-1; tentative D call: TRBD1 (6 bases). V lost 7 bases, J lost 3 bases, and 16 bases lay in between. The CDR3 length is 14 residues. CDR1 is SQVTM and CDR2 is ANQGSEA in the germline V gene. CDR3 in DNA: TGCAGCGGGGGGCGAGGGAGCGGCTACAATGAGCAGTTCTTC. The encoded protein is CSGGRGSGYNEQFF.

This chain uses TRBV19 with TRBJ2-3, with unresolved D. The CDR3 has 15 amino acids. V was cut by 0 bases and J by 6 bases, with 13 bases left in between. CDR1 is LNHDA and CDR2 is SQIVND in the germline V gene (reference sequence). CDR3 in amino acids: CASSIDHSPRDTQYF. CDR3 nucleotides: TGTGCCAGTAGTATAGATCACAGCCCTAGGGATACGCAGTATTTT.

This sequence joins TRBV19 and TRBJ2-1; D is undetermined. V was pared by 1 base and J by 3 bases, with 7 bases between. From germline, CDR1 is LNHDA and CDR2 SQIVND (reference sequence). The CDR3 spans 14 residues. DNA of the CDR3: TGTGCCAGTAGTATAGGGGCAGGCTACAATGAGCAGTTCTTC. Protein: CASSIGAGYNEQFF.

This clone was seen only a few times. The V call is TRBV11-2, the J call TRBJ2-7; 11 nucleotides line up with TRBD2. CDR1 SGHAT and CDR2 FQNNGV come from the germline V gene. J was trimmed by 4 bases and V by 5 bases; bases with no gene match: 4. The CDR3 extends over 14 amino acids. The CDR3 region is CASSPSGRIYEQYF. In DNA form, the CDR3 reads TGTGCCAGCAGCCCTAGCGGGAGGATTTACGAGCAGTACTTC.

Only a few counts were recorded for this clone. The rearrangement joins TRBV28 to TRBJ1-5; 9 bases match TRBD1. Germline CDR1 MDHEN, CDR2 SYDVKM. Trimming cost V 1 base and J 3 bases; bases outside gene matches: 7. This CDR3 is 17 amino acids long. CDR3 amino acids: CASSLSGNRGHNQPQHF. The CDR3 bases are TGTGCCAGCAGTTTATCGGGCAACAGGGGGCACAATCAGCCCCAGCATTTT.

CDR3 region: CASRRTGYGNTIYF. The CDR3 nucleotides read TGTGCCAGCAGAAGGACAGGGTATGGAAACACCATATATTTT. V usage is TRBV27 and J usage is TRBJ1-3; TRBD1 aligns across 8 bases. The CDR3 spans 14 residues. V was clipped by 6 bases and J by 3 bases; unmatched bases: 4. Germline loops: CDR1 MNHEY, CDR2 SMNVEV (reference sequence).

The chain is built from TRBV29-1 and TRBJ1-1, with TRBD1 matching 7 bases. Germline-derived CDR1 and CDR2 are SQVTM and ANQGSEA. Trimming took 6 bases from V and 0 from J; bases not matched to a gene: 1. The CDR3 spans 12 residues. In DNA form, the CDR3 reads TGCAGCGTGACAGGGATGAACACTGAAGCTTTCTTT. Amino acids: CSVTGMNTEAFF.

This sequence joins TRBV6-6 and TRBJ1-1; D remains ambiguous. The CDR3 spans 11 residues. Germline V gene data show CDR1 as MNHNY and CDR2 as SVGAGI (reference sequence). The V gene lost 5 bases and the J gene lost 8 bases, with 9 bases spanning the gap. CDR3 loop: CASSPIHEAFF. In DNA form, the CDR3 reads TGTGCCAGCAGTCCTATCCACGAAGCTTTCTTT.

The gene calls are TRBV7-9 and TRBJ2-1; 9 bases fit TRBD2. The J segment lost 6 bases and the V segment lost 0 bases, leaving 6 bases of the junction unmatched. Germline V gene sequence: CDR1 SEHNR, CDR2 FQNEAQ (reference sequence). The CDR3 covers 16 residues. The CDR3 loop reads CASSLAGVAGVNEQFF. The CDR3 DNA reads TGTGCCAGCAGCTTAGCGGGAGTAGCGGGAGTCAATGAGCAGTTCTTC. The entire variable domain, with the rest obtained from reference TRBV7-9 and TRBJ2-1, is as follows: DTGVSQNPRHKITKRGQNVTFRCDPISEHNRLYWYRQTLGQGPEFLTYFQNEAQLEKSRLLSDRFSAERPKGSFSTLEIQRTEQGDSAMYLCASSLAGVAGVNEQFFGPGTRLTVL.

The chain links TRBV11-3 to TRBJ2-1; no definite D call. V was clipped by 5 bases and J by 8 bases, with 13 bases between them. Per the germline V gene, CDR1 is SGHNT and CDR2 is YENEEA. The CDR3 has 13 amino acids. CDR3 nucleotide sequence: TGTGCCAGCAGCCCTGCCCGTGGATATGAGCAGTTCTTC. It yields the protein CASSPARGYEQFF.

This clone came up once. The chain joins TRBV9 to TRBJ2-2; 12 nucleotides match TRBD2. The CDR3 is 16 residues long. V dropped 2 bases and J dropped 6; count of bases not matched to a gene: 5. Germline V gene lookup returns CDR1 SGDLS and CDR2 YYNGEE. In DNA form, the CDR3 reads TGTGCCAGCAGCGTGACTAGCGGGAGTCGGGCCGGGGAGCTGTTTTTT. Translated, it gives CASSVTSGSRAGELFF.

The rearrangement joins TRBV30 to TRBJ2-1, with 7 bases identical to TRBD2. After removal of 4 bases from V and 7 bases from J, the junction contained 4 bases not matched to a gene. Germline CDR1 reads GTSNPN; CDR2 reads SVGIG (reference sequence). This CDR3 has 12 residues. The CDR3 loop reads CAWMGEGNEQFF. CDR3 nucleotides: TGTGCCTGGATGGGGGAGGGGAATGAGCAGTTCTTC.

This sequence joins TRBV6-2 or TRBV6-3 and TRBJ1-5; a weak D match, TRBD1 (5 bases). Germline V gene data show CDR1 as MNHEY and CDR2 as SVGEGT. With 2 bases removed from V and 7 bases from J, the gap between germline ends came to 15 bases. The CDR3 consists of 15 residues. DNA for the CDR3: TGTGCCAGCAGTTACCCGCCGGGGGAAGGACAGCCCCAGCATTTT. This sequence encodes CASSYPPGEGQPQHF.